The rows below give T cell receptor beta chains drawn from one sample of a study of early stage breast cancer tumors. The method was immunoSEQ multiplex PCR; TCRdb's version includes in-frame clones alone and lacks a portion of them. The sample includes around 31,000 clones, roughly four fifths of them seen just once. The sequencing sample was made of blood. The receptor set was obtained from a person in their 40s with breast cancer. Each CDR3 is given with its conserved first and last residue. Each record gives: V gene, clone size, D gene, J gene, CDR3 protein, CDR3 DNA. The D gene is left open where the match is weak. Not all rows give a size; the values are once, few, many and, for expanded clones, a class.

TRBV19,medium-sized,-,TRBJ2-6,CASKEDFGANVLTF,TGTGCCAGTAAAGAGGATTTTGGGGCCAACGTCCTGACTTTC
TRBV19,-,TRBD1,TRBJ2-7,CASSPDRTPNEQYF,TGTGCCAGTAGTCCGGACAGGACGCCTAACGAGCAGTACTTC
TRBV4-2,-,-,TRBJ2-5,CASSQALGNQETQYF,TGTGCCAGCAGCCAAGCTCTAGGTAACCAAGAGACCCAGTACTTC
TRBV30,-,-,TRBJ1-1,CATSGNTEAFF,TGTGCCACATCGGGAAACACTGAAGCTTTCTTT
TRBV2,-,-,TRBJ1-5,CASSEYGASGQPQHF,TGTGCCAGCAGTGAGTACGGAGCGTCCGGACAGCCCCAGCATTTT
TRBV7-9,-,-,TRBJ1-1,CASSPQAGEAFF,TGTGCCAGCAGCCCCCAGGCCGGTGAAGCTTTCTTT
TRBV30,-,-,TRBJ2-7,CAWGDYEQYF,TGTGCCTGGGGGGACTACGAGCAGTACTTC
TRBV7-8,-,-,TRBJ2-3,CASSFGPSTDTQYF,TGTGCCAGCAGCTTCGGACCGAGCACAGATACGCAGTATTTT
TRBV5-1,-,-,TRBJ2-5,CASSLAGHLDQETQYF,TGCGCCAGCAGCTTGGCCGGTCACTTAGACCAAGAGACCCAGTACTTC
TRBV30,-,TRBD2,TRBJ2-3,CAWTTSGYGTDTQYF,TGTGCCTGGACAACTAGCGGGTACGGCACAGATACGCAGTATTTT
TRBV5-1,-,TRBD2,TRBJ2-3,CASSPEIAGGPKDTQYF,TGCGCCAGCAGCCCAGAAATAGCGGGAGGGCCTAAAGATACGCAGTATTTT
TRBV4-1,few,TRBD2,TRBJ2-2,CASKSSGIVGTGELFF,TGCGCCAGCAAATCTAGCGGGATCGTCGGCACCGGGGAGCTGTTTTTT
TRBV7-2,-,TRBD2,TRBJ2-4,CASSVGRAGNIQYF,TGTGCCAGCAGCGTAGGGAGGGCGGGCAACATTCAGTACTTC
TRBV11-3,-,-,TRBJ2-2,CASSRGVSNTGELFF,TGTGCCAGCAGCCGCGGGGTTTCTAACACCGGGGAGCTGTTTTTT
TRBV5-4,-,-,TRBJ2-1,CASSPRGSSYNEQFF,TGTGCCAGCAGCCCCAGGGGTTCCTCCTACAATGAGCAGTTCTTC
TRBV7-2,-,-,TRBJ2-6,CASSPAGSGANVLTF,TGTGCCAGCAGCCCGGCTGGGAGCGGGGCCAACGTCCTGACTTTC
TRBV7-8,-,-,TRBJ1-1,CASSLVGFQDAEAFF,TGTGCCAGCAGCTTAGTCGGTTTCCAAGACGCTGAAGCTTTCTTT
TRBV5-5,few,-,TRBJ2-1,CASSLVGIYNEQFF,TGTGCCAGCAGCTTGGTCGGCATCTACAATGAGCAGTTCTTC
TRBV5-6,-,-,TRBJ2-3,CASSLVGLRESGDTQYF,TGTGCCAGCAGCTTGGTAGGGTTACGGGAATCTGGGGATACGCAGTATTTT
TRBV13,few,TRBD2,TRBJ2-3,CASSPPQREEDTQYF,TGTGCCAGCAGCCCCCCGCAGCGGGAGGAGGATACGCAGTATTTT